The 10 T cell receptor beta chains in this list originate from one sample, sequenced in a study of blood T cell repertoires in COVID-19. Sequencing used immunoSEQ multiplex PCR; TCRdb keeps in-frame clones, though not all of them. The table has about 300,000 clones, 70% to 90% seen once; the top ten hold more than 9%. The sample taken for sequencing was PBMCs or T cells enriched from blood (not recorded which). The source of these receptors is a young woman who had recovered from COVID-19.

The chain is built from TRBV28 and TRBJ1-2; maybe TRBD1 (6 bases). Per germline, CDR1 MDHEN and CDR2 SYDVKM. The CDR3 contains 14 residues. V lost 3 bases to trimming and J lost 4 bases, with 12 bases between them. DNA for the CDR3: TGTGCCAGCAGTTTCGGGGGGGCGCCCTATGGCTACACCTTC. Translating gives CASSFGGAPYGYTF.

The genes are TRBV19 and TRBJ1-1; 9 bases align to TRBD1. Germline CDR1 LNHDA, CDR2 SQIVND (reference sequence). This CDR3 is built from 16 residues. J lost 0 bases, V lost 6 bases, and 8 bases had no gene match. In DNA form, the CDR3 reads TGTGCCAGTAGCCCGACAGGGGGGTTCATGAACACTGAAGCTTTCTTT. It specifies CASSPTGGFMNTEAFF.

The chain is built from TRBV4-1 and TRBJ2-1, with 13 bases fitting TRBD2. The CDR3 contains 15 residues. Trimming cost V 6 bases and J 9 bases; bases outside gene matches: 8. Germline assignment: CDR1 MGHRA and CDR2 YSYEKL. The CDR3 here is CASSPGLAGVGEQFF. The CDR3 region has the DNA TGCGCCAGCAGTCCCGGACTAGCGGGAGTAGGTGAGCAGTTCTTC.

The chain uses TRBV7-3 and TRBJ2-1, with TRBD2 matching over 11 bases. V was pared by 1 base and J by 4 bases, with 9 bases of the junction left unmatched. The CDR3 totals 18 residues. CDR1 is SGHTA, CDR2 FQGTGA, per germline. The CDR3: CASSLIPTSGKPYNEQFF. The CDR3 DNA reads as TGTGCCAGCAGCTTAATCCCGACTAGCGGGAAACCTTACAATGAGCAGTTCTTC.

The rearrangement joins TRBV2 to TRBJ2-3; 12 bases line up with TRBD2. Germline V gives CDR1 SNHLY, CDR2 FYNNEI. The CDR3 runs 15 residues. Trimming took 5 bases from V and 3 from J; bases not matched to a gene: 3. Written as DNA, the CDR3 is TGTGCCAGCAGTCTAGCGGGGGGGCGGACAGATACGCAGTATTTT. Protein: CASSLAGGRTDTQYF.

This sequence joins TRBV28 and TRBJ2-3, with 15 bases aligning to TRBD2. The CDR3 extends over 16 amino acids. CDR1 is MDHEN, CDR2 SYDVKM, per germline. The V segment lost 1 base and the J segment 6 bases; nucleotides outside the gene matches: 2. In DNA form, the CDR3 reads TGTGCCAGCAGTTTATCTGGACTAGCGGGAGGGGATACGCAGTATTTT. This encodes CASSLSGLAGGDTQYF. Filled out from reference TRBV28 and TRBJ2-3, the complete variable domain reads DVKVTQSSRYLVKRTGEKVFLECVQDMDHENMFWYRQDPGLGLRLIYFSYDVKMKEKGDIPEGYSVSREKKERFSLILESASTNQTSMYLCASSLSGLAGGDTQYFGPGTRLTVL.

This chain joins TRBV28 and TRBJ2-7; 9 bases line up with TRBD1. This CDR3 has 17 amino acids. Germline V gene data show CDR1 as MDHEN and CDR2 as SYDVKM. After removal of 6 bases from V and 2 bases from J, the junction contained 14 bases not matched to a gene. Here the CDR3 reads CASRKRTGARGAYEQYF. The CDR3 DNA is TGTGCCAGCAGGAAAAGGACAGGGGCCCGAGGGGCCTACGAGCAGTACTTC.

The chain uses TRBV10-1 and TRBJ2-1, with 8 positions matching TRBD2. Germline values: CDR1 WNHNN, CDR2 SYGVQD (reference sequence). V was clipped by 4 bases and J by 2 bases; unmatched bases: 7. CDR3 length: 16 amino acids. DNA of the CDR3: TGCGCCAGCAGTGGAGCGAGCGGGGGCCCCTACAATGAGCAGTTCTTC. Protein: CASSGASGGPYNEQFF.

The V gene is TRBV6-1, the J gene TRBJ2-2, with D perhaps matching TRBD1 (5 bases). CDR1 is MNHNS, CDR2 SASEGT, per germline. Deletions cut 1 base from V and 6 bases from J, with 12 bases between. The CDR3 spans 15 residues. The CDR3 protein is CASSEGQGDPGELFF. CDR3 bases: TGTGCCAGCAGTGAAGGGCAGGGTGACCCCGGGGAGCTGTTTTTT.

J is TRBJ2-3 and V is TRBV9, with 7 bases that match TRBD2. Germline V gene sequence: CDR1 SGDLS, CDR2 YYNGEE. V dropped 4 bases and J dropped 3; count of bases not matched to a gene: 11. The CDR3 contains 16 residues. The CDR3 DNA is TGTGCCAGCAGCCCCCCCCCGCGGGGAGGGACAGATACGCAGTATTTT. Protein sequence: CASSPPPRGGTDTQYF. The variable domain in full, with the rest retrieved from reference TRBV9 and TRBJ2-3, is DSGVTQTPKHLITATGQRVTLRCSPRSGDLSVYWYQQSLDQGLQFLIQYYNGEERAKGNILERFSAQQFPDLHSELNLSSLELGDSALYFCASSPPPRGGTDTQYFGPGTRLTVL.